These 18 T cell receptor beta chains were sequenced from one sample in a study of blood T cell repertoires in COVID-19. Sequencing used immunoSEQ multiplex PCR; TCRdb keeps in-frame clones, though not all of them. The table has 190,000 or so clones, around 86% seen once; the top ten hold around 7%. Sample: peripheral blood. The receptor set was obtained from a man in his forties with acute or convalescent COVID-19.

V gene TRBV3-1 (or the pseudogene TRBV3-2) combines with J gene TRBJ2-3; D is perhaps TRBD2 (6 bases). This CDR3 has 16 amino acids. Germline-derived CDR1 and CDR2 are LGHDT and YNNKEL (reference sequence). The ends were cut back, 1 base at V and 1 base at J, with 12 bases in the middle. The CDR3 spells CASSQGISGGTDTQYF. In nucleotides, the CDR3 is TGTGCCAGCAGCCAAGGCATTAGCGGCGGCACAGATACGCAGTATTTT.

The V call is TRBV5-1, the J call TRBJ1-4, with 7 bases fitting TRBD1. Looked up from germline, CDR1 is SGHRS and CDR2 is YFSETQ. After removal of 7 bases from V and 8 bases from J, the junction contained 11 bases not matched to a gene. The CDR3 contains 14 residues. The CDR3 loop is CASSTGLGTEKLFF. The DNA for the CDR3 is TGCGCCAGCTCGACAGGGCTAGGTACCGAAAAACTGTTTTTT.

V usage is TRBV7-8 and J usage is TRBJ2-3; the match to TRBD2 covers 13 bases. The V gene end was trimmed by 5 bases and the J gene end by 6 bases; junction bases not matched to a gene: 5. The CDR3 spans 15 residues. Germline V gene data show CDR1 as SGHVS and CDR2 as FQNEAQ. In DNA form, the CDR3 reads TGTGCCAGCAGCATACTAGCGGGGGGGCGGGATACGCAGTATTTT. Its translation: CASSILAGGRDTQYF.

In nucleotides, the CDR3 is TGTGCCAGCAGCCTCAAGGGTACAGGGAGAGCTTTCTTT. Translation gives CASSLKGTGRAFF. The chain links TRBV3-1 (or the pseudogene TRBV3-2) to TRBJ1-1, with D possibly TRBD1 on 6 matching bases. CDR3 length equals 13 residues. Germline CDR1 is LGHDT and CDR2 is YNNKEL (reference sequence). V shed 4 bases and J shed 10 bases, with 16 bases lying between them.

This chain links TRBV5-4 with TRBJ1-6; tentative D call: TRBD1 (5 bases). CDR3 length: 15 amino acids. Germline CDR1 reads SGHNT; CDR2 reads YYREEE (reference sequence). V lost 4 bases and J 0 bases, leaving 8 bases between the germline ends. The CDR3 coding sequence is TGTGCCAGCAGCCCCGACAGCTCCTATAATTCACCCCTCCACTTT. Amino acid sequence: CASSPDSSYNSPLHF.

CDR3 sequence reads: CASSRLQGDTQYF. CDR3 nucleotides: TGTGCCAGCAGCCGCCTACAGGGAGATACGCAGTATTTT. J is TRBJ2-3 and V is TRBV5-6, with a weak D call TRBD1 (6 bases). Trimming removed 4 bases from V and 5 bases from J, with 11 bases in between. This CDR3 spans 13 amino acids. Looked up from germline, CDR1 is SGHDT and CDR2 is YYEEEE.

This CDR3 is CASSIVADTRYNEQFF. The CDR3, as DNA: TGTGCCAGTAGTATTGTTGCTGACACCCGCTACAATGAGCAGTTCTTC. The rearrangement uses TRBV19 and TRBJ2-1; D unresolved. The CDR3 loop spans 16 amino acids. The germline gives CDR1 LNHDA, CDR2 SQIVND (reference sequence). V was pared by 3 bases and J by 3 bases, with 15 bases between.

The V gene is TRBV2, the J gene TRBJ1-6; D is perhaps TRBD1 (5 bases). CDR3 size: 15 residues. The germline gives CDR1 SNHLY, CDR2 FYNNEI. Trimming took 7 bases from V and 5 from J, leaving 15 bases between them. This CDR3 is CASTGRTTDNSPLHF. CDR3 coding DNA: TGTGCCAGCACCGGCCGGACAACTGATAATTCACCCCTCCACTTT.

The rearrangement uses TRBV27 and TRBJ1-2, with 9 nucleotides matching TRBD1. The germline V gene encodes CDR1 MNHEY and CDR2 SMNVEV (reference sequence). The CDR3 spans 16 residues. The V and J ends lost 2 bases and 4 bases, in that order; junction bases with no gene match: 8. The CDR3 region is CASSLIPTGGAYGYTF. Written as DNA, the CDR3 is TGTGCCAGCAGTTTAATTCCGACAGGGGGGGCCTATGGCTACACCTTC.

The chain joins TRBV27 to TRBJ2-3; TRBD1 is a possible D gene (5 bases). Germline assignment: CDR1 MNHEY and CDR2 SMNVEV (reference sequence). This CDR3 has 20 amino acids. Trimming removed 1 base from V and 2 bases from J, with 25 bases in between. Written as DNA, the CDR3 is TGTGCCAGCAGTTTATGGGCAGGACGACGACAAAAGGGGAACACAGATACGCAGTATTTT. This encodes CASSLWAGRRQKGNTDTQYF.

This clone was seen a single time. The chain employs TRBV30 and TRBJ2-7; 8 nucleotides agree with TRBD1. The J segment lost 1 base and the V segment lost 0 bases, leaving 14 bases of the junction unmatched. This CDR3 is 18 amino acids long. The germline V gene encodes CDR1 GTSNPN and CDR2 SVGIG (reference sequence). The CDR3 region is CAWSVLGGYDRGSYEQYF. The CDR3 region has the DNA TGTGCCTGGAGTGTACTAGGAGGGTACGACAGGGGATCCTACGAGCAGTACTTC.

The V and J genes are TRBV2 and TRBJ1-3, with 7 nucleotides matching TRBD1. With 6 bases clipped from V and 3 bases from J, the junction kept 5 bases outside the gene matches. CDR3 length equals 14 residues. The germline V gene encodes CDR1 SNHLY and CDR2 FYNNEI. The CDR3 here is CASRATGIGNTIYF. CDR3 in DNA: TGTGCCAGCAGGGCGACAGGGATTGGAAACACCATATATTTT.

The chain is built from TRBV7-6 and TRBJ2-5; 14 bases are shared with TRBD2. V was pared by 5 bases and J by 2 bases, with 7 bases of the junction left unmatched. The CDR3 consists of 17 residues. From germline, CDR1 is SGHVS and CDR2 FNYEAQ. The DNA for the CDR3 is TGTGCCAGCAGCCCAGGGACTAGCGGGGGCCGGCAAGAGACCCAGTACTTC. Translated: CASSPGTSGGRQETQYF.

The CDR3 here is CASSVGGLADPPYEQYF. Here the CDR3 DNA reads TGTGCCAGCAGCGTAGGGGGACTAGCGGACCCCCCCTACGAGCAGTACTTC. The gene calls are TRBV9 and TRBJ2-7; 11 positions match TRBD2. V lost 0 bases to trimming and J lost 2 bases; unmatched junction nucleotides: 7. Germline V gene lookup returns CDR1 SGDLS and CDR2 YYNGEE. The CDR3 is made up of 17 amino acids. Using reference TRBV9 and TRBJ2-7 for the parts outside the CDR3, the full variable domain is DSGVTQTPKHLITATGQRVTLRCSPRSGDLSVYWYQQSLDQGLQFLIQYYNGEERAKGNILERFSAQQFPDLHSELNLSSLELGDSALYFCASSVGGLADPPYEQYFGPGTRLTVT.

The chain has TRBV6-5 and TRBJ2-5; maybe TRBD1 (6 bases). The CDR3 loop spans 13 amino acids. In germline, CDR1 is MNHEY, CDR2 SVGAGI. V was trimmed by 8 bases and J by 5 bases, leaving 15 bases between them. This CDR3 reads CASQRTVGETQYF. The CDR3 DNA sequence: TGTGCCAGCCAACGGACAGTCGGGGAGACCCAGTACTTC.

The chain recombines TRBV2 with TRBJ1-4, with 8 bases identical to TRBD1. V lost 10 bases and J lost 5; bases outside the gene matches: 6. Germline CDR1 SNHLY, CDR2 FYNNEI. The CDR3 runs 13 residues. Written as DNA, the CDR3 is TGTGCCAACACAGGGGGGAGAAATGAAAAACTGTTTTTT. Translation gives CANTGGRNEKLFF.

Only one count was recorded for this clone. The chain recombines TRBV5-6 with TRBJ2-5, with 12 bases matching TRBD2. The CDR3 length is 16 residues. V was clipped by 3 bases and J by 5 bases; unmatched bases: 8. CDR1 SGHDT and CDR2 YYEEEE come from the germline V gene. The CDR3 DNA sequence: TGTGCCAGCAGCTCAGCCCGGACTAGCGGGGCTGAGACCCAGTACTTC. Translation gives CASSSARTSGAETQYF.

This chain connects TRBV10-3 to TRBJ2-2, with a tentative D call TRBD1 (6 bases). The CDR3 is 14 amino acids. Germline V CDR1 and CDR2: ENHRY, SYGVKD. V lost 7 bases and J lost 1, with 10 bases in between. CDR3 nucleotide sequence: TGTGCCATCACTCCGGGACAGAACACCGGGGAGCTGTTTTTT. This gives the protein CAITPGQNTGELFF.